The entry below gives a single T cell receptor beta chain sequence along with its context. Its antigen is not known. This record comes from a study of shared clonotypes between healthy human individuals. Study-wide results and caveats: Only a few donors were included, so the genetic and exposure-history diversity represented was limited.

This CDR3 is 15 amino acids long. V shed 7 bases and J 1 base; nucleotides not matched to a gene: 10. The V gene's germline CDR1 is SGHRS and CDR2 YFSETQ. In the authors' methods: ImmunoSEQ sequences covered only the junction and lacked quality scores; filtering therefore differed. Assay used: immunoSEQ multiplex PCR; TCRdb lists only in-frame clones, some missing. That table gives V, J and clone size, and the DNA gave D and trimming. The repertoire holds roughly 1 million clones, approximately 76% seen once, with approximately 1.5% in the top ten. This chain joins TRBV5-1 and TRBJ2-5, with 7 nucleotides matching TRBD1. The sequence was collected from a man between 18 and 35 years old in good health. Sequencing input: memory CD4+ T cells sorted from blood. Subset reported: CD45RA-negative fraction. CDR3 protein: CASGVQGDSQETQYF. CDR3 DNA: TGCGCCAGCGGGGTTCAGGGGGATAGCCAAGAGACCCAGTACTTC.